This T cell receptor beta chain comes out of a study of T cells after yellow fever vaccination. Study context: For low cell numbers, libraries were made with SMART-Seq v4 Ultra Low Input. The study, taken as a whole, reports: Contaminating bulk clonotypes could be abundant in FACS-sorted repertoires.

This clonotype showed up just a few times. Its antigen is not known. TCRdb analysed the 5' RACE reads with MiXCR anew, one entry per CDR3 protein. Found here are about 350,000 distinct CDR3 sequences, roughly an eighth of them singletons; the top ten hold approximately 3.4%. Germline V gene lookup returns CDR1 MNHNY and CDR2 SVGAGI (reference sequence). CDR3 length: 17 residues. Trimming pared 0 bases from V and 6 bases from J, leaving 21 bases between. Specimen: CD4+ T cells sorted from PBMCs, collected 15 days after the yellow fever booster vaccination. This chain links TRBV6-6 with TRBJ2-7; D ambiguous. This clonotype was sampled from a man aged 18-30 years who received the YFV17D yellow fever vaccine. CDR3 amino acids: CASSYSAGVRKPPEQYV. In DNA, the CDR3 is TGTGCCAGCAGTTACTCGGCTGGGGTGAGAAAGCCGCCCGAGCAGTACGTC.